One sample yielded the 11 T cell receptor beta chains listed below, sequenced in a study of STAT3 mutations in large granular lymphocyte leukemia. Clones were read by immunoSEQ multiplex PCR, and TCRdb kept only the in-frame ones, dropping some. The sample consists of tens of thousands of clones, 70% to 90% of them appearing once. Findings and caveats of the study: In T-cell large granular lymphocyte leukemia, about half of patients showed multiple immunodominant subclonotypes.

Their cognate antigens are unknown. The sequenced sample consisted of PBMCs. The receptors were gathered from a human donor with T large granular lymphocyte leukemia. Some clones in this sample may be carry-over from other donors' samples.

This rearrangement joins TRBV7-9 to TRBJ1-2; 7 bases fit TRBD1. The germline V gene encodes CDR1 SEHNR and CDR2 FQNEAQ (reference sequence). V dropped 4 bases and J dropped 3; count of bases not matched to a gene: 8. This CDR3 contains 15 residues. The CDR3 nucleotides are TGTGCCAGCAGCTCTCACACAGGGGTTTACTATGGCTACACCTTC. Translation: CASSSHTGVYYGYTF.

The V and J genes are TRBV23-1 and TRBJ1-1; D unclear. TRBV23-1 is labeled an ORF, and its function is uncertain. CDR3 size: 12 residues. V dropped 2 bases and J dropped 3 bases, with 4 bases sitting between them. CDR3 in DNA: TGCGCCAGCAGTCAAGCAGACACTGAAGCTTTCTTT. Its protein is CASSQADTEAFF.

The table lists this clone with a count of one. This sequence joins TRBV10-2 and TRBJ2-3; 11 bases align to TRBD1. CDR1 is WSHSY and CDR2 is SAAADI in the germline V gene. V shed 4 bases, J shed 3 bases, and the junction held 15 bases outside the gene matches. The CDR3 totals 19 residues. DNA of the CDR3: TGCGCCAGCAGTGGCAAATTATGGACAGGGGGCCAGGCAACAGATACGCAGTATTTT. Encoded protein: CASSGKLWTGGQATDTQYF.

The CDR3 DNA reads TGTGCCAGCAGCTTAGGGGGGGGGAGGACTGAAGCTTTCTTT. This gives the protein CASSLGGGRTEAFF. The chain links TRBV7-9 to TRBJ1-1, with D tentatively TRBD1 (5 bases). Trimming shortened V by 1 base and J by 5 bases, and 11 bases separated the two germline ends. The CDR3 length is 14 residues. CDR1 SEHNR and CDR2 FQNEAQ come from the germline V gene (reference sequence).

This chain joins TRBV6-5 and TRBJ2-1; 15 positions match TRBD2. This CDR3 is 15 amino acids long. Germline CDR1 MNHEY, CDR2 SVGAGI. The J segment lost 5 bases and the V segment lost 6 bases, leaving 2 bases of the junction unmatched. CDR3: CASRGLAGGDNEQFF. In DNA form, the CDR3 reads TGTGCCAGCAGGGGACTAGCGGGGGGCGACAATGAGCAGTTCTTC.

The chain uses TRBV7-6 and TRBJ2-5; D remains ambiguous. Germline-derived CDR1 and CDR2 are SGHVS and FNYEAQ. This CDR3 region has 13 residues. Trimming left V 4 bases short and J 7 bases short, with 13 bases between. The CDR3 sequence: CASSSPSKGTQYF. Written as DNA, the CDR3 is TGTGCCAGCAGCTCCCCATCAAAGGGGACCCAGTACTTC.

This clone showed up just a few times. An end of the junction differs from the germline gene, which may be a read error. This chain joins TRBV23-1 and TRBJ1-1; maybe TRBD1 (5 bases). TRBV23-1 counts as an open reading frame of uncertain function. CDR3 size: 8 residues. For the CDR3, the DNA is TGCGCCAGCAGTCCATGGGGGTTT. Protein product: CASSPWGF.

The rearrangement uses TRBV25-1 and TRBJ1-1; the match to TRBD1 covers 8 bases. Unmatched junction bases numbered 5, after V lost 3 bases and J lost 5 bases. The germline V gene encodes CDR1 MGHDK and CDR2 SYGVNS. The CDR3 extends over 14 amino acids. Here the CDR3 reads CASSDRRGPTEAFF. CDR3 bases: TGTGCCAGCAGTGACCGCAGGGGGCCGACTGAAGCTTTCTTT.

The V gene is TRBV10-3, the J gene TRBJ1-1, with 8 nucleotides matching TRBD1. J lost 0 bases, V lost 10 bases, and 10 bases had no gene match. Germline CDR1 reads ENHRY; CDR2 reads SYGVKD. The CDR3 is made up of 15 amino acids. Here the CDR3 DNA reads TGTGCCAGTGCCGGGACAGGAAGACTGAACACTGAAGCTTTCTTT. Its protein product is CASAGTGRLNTEAFF.

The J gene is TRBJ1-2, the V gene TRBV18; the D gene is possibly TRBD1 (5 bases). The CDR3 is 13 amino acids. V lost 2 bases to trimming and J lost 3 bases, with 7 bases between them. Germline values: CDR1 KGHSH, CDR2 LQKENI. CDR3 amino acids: CASSPTGDYGYTF. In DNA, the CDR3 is TGTGCCAGCTCACCAACGGGGGACTATGGCTACACCTTC.

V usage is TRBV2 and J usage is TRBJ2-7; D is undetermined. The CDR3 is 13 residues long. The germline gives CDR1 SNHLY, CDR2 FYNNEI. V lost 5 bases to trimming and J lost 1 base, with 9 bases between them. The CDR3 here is CASSTGSSYEQYF. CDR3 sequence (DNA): TGTGCCAGCAGTACCGGGTCTTCCTACGAGCAGTACTTC.